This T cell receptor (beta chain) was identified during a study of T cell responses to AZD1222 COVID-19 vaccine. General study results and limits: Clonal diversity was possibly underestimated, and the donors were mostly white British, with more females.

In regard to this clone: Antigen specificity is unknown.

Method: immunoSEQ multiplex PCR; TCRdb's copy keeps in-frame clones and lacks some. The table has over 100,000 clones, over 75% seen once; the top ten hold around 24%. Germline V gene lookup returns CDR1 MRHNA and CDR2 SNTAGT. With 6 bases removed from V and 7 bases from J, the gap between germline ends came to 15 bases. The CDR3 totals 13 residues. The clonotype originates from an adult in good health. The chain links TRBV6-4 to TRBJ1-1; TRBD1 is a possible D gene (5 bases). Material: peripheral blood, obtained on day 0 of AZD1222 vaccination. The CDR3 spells CASSLTGGGEAFF. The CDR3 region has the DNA TGTGCCAGCAGCCTTACCGGGGGTGGTGAAGCTTTCTTT.